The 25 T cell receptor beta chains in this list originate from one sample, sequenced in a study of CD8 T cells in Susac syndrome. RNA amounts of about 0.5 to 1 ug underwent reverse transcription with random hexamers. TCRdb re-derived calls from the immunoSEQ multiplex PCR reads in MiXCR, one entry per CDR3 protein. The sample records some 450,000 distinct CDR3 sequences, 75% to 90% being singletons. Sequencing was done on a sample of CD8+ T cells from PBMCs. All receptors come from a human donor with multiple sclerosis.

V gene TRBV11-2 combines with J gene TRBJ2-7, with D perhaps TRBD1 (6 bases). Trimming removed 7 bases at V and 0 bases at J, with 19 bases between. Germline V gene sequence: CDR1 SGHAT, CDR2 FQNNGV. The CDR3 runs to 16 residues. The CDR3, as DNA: TGTGCCAGCAACTACCCTCAGGGGCTAAACTCCTACGAGCAGTACTTC. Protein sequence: CASNYPQGLNSYEQYF.

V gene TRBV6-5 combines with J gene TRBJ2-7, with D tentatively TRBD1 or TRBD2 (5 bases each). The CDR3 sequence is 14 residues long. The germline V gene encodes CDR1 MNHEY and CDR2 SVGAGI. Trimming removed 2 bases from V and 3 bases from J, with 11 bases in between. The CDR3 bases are TGTGCCAGCAGTTACGCGACTGGGGGCTACGAGCAGTACTTC. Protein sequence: CASSYATGGYEQYF.

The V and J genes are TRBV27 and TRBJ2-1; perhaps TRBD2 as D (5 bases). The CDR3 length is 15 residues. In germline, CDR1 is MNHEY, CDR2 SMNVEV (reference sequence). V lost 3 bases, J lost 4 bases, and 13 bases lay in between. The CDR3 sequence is CASSFWSERYNEQFF. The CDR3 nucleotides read TGTGCCAGCAGTTTTTGGAGTGAGCGGTACAATGAGCAGTTCTTC.

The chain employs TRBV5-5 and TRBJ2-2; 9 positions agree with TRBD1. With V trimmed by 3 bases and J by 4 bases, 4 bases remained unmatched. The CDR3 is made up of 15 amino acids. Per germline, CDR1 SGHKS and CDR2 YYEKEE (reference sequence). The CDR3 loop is CASSSDRGITGELFF. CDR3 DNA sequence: TGTGCCAGCAGCTCGGACAGGGGTATCACCGGGGAGCTGTTTTTT.

Written as DNA, the CDR3 is TGTGCCAGCAGTGTATTCCTGGGGGACAGGGGGTACTATGGCTACACCTTC. Amino acids: CASSVFLGDRGYYGYTF. V usage is TRBV6-1 and J usage is TRBJ1-2; 11 nucleotides agree with TRBD1. Germline CDR1 and CDR2: MNHNS and SASEGT. This CDR3 comprises 17 residues. V dropped 4 bases and J dropped 3; count of bases not matched to a gene: 10.

CDR3 loop: CASSFLLAGEGTDTQYF. The CDR3 nucleotides are TGTGCCAGCAGTTTTCTCCTAGCGGGAGAGGGAACAGATACGCAGTATTTT. V gene TRBV27 combines with J gene TRBJ2-3; TRBD2 matches 10 bases. The trim removed 3 bases at V and 3 bases at J, leaving 9 bases unmatched. Per germline, CDR1 MNHEY and CDR2 SMNVEV (reference sequence). This CDR3 is 17 amino acids long.

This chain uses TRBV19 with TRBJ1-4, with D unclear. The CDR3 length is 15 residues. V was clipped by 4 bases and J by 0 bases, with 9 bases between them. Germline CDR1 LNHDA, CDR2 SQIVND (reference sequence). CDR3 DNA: TGTGCCAGTAGTACTTCCTCGGCAACTAATGAAAAACTGTTTTTT. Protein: CASSTSSATNEKLFF.

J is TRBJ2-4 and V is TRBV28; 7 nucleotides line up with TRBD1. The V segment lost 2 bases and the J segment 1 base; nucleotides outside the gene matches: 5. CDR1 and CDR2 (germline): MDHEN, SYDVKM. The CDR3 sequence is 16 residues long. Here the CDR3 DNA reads TGTGCCAGCAGTTTAAGACAGGGTGACGCCAAAAACATTCAGTACTTC. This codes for CASSLRQGDAKNIQYF.

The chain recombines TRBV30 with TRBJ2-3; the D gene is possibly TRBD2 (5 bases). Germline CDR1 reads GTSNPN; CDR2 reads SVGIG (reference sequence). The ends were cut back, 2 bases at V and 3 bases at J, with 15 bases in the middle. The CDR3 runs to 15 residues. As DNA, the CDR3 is TGTGCCTGGAGTTCGACTAACTACGGAACAGATACGCAGTATTTT. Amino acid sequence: CAWSSTNYGTDTQYF.

The CDR3 loop reads CSALDSFEKLFF. The CDR3 DNA reads TGCAGTGCACTTGACAGTTTCGAAAAACTGTTTTTT. V is TRBV20-1 and J is TRBJ1-4; a possible D gene is TRBD1 (5 bases). There are 12 residues in the CDR3. V gave up 6 bases and J gave up 8 bases, with 13 bases separating them. CDR1 is DFQATT, CDR2 SNEGSKA, per germline (reference sequence).

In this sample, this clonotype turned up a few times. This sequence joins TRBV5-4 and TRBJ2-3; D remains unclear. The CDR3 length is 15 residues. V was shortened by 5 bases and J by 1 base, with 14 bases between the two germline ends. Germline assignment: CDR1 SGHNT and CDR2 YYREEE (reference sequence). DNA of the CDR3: TGTGCCAGCAGTCCCCGGTCTGGGGGCACAGATACGCAGTATTTT. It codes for CASSPRSGGTDTQYF.

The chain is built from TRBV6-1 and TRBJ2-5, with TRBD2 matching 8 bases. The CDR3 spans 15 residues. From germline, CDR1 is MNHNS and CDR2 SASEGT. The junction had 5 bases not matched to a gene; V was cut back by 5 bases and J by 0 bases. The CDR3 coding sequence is TGTGCCAGCAGTCGGGAGCGGGGGTACCAAGAGACCCAGTACTTC. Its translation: CASSRERGYQETQYF.

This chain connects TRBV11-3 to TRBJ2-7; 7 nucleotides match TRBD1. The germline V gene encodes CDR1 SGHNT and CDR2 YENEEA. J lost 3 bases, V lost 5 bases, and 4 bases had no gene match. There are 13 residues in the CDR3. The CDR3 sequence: CASSQGQYYEQYF. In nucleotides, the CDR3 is TGTGCCAGCAGCCAGGGACAGTACTACGAGCAGTACTTC.

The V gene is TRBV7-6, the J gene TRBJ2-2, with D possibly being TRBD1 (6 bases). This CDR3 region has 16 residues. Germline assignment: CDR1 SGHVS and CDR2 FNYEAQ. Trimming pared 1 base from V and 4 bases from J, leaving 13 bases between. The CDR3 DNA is TGTGCCAGCAGCTTAGGGCGCAGGGGTGGCACCGGGGAGCTGTTTTTT. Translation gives CASSLGRRGGTGELFF.

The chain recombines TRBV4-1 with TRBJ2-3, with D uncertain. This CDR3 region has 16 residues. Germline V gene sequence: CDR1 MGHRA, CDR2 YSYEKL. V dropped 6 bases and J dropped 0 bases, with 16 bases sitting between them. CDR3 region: CASSRAGRPSTDTQYF. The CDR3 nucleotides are TGCGCCAGCAGTCGAGCCGGCAGACCTAGCACAGATACGCAGTATTTT.

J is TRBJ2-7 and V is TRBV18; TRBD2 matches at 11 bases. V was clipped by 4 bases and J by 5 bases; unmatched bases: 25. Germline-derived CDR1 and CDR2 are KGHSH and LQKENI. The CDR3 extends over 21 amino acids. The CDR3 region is CASSRTPGLADLGALNDEQYF. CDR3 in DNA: TGTGCCAGCTCACGAACGCCGGGACTAGCGGATCTAGGGGCCCTGAATGACGAGCAGTACTTC.

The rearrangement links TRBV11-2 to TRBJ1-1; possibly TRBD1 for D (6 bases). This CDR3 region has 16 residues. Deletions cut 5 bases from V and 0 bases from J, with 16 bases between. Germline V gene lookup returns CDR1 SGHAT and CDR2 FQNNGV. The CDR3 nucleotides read TGTGCCAGCAGCCCGATCGGACAGACAATGAACACTGAAGCTTTCTTT. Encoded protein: CASSPIGQTMNTEAFF.

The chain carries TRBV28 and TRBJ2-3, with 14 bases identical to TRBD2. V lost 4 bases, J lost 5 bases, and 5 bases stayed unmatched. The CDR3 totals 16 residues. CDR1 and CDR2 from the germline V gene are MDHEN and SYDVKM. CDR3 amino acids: CASSSTSGRALDTQYF. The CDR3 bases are TGTGCCAGCAGTTCGACTAGCGGGAGGGCCCTAGATACGCAGTATTTT.

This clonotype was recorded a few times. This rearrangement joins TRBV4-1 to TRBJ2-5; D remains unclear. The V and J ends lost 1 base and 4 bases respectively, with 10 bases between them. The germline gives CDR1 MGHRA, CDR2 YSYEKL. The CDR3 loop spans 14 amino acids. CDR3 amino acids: CASSQGLSLETQYF. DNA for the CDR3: TGCGCCAGCAGCCAAGGACTGTCCCTAGAGACCCAGTACTTC.

The CDR3 loop is CASSLDLAGGPRETQYF. The CDR3 DNA sequence: TGTGCCAGCAGCCTGGATCTAGCGGGAGGGCCGCGGGAGACCCAGTACTTC. V usage is TRBV5-6 and J usage is TRBJ2-5; the match to TRBD2 covers 12 bases. J lost 5 bases, V lost 4 bases, and 12 bases had no gene match. This CDR3 spans 17 amino acids. Germline CDR1 SGHDT, CDR2 YYEEEE.

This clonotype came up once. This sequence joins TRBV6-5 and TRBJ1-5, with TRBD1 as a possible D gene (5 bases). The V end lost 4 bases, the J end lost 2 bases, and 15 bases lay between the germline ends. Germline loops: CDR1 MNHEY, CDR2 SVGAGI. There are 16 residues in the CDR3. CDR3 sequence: CASSSGHPGGNQPQHF. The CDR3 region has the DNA TGTGCCAGCAGTTCCGGACATCCCGGTGGCAATCAGCCCCAGCATTTT.

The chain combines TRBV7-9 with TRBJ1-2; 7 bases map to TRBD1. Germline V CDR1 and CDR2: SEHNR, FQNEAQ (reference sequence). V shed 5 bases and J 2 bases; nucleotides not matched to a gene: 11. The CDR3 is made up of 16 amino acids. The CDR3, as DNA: TGTGCCAGCAGCCCAGAGGCAGGGGACAGAAACTATGGCTACACCTTC. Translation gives CASSPEAGDRNYGYTF. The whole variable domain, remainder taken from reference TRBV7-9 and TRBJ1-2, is DTGVSQNPRHKITKRGQNVTFRCDPISEHNRLYWYRQTLGQGPEFLTYFQNEAQLEKSRLLSDRFSAERPKGSFSTLEIQRTEQGDSAMYLCASSPEAGDRNYGYTFGSGTRLTVV.

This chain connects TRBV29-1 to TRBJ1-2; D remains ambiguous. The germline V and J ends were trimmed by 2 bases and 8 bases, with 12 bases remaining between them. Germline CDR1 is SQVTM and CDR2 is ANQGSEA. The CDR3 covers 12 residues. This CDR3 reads CSVEFRVRGYTF. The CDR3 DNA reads TGCAGCGTTGAATTTCGGGTCCGGGGCTACACCTTC. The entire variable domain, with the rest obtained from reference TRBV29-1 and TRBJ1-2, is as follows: SAVISQKPSRDICQRGTSLTIQCQVDSQVTMMFWYRQQPGQSLTLIATANQGSEATYESGFVIDKFPISRPNLTFSTLTVSNMSPEDSSIYLCSVEFRVRGYTFGSGTRLTVV.

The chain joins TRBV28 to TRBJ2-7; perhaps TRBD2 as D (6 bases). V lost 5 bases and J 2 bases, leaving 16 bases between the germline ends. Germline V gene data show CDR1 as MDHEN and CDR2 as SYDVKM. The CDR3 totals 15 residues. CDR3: CASSPRSGVPYEQYF. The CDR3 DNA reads TGTGCCAGCAGTCCCCGGTCGGGGGTGCCCTACGAGCAGTACTTC. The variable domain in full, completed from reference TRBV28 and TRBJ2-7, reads DVKVTQSSRYLVKRTGEKVFLECVQDMDHENMFWYRQDPGLGLRLIYFSYDVKMKEKGDIPEGYSVSREKKERFSLILESASTNQTSMYLCASSPRSGVPYEQYFGPGTRLTVT.

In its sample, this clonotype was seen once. This CDR3 reads CASSLGAGGASTGQYF. The CDR3 nucleotides are TGTGCCAGCAGCTTAGGTGCAGGGGGGGCCAGTACGGGACAGTACTTC. The rearrangement uses TRBV11-2 and TRBJ2-4; tentatively, D is TRBD1 or TRBD2 (7 bases each). V was pared by 1 base and J by 13 bases, with 23 bases between. Looked up from germline, CDR1 is SGHAT and CDR2 is FQNNGV. The CDR3 sequence is 16 residues long.